Following are 14 T cell receptor beta chains from one sample sequenced in a study of vaccination and CD4 T cells after COVID-19. Regarding treatment: roughly 10-day PBMC culture with coronavirus spike peptide pools or control peptides (ViraFEST assay). No cognate antigen is known for these TCRs. CD4+ T cells that had been cultured provided DNA sequenced with the Oncomine TCR Beta short-read assay. Each CDR3 protein is one row after TCRdb ran MiXCR on the PCR reads. Seen here are 9,500 to 15,000 distinct CDR3 sequences, less than 80% observed once, and the top ten hold about 24%. Material: CD4+ T cells from blood, cultured in vitro. The receptors derive from a human donor who had recovered from COVID-19.

The rearrangement joins TRBV28 to TRBJ1-3; D ambiguous. The germline V and J ends were trimmed by 6 bases and 4 bases, with 10 bases remaining between them. CDR3 length: 13 residues. Germline V lookup: CDR1 MDHEN, CDR2 SYDVKM. The CDR3 DNA reads TGTGCCAGCAGGGAGGGATCGGGAAACACCATATATTTT. It is translated as CASREGSGNTIYF.

J is TRBJ1-3 and V is TRBV20-1; 7 positions agree with TRBD1. CDR3 length equals 13 residues. The germline gives CDR1 DFQATT, CDR2 SNEGSKA (reference sequence). V trimming: 4 bases; J trimming: 4 bases; junction bases outside the gene matches: 4. The CDR3 loop reads CSATRTGGNTIYF. DNA of the CDR3: TGCAGTGCTACTCGGACAGGCGGAAACACCATATATTTT.

This rearrangement joins TRBV15 to TRBJ1-2; no clear D gene. The CDR3 has 12 amino acids. The germline V gene encodes CDR1 LNHNV and CDR2 YYDKDF (reference sequence). V was shortened by 1 base and J by 4 bases, with 4 bases between the two germline ends. The CDR3 loop is CATSRVGYGYTF. The CDR3 DNA reads TGTGCCACCAGCAGAGTCGGCTATGGCTACACCTTC.

The chain couples TRBV28 to TRBJ2-5, with D perhaps TRBD2 (11 bases). Germline V CDR1 and CDR2: MDHEN, SYDVKM. This CDR3 is built from 22 residues. Trimming shortened V by 4 bases and J by 0 bases, and 33 bases separated the two germline ends. The CDR3 protein is CASSSWLGGQGLAGGNQETQYF. The CDR3 nucleotides are TGTGCCAGCAGTTCCTGGCTGGGGGGACAGGGGCTAGCGGGGGGAAACCAAGAGACCCAGTACTTC.

The J gene is TRBJ2-1, the V gene TRBV20-1; perhaps D is TRBD1 or TRBD2 (5 bases each). CDR1 is DFQATT and CDR2 is SNEGSKA in the germline V gene (reference sequence). V was shortened by 3 bases and J by 13 bases, with 19 bases between the two germline ends. The CDR3 contains 13 residues. DNA for the CDR3: TGCAGTGCTAGGACCCTTGCGGACGGGGCACAGTTCTTC. This encodes CSARTLADGAQFF.

The genes are TRBV6-1 and TRBJ2-2; D call uncertain. Trimming left V 6 bases short and J 0 bases short, with 8 bases between. This CDR3 is 14 amino acids long. Per germline, CDR1 MNHNS and CDR2 SASEGT. The CDR3, as DNA: TGTGCCAGCAGGGATCAAGCGAACACCGGGGAGCTGTTTTTT. It specifies CASRDQANTGELFF.

The V gene is TRBV7-2, the J gene TRBJ2-7; D ambiguous. The germline V gene encodes CDR1 SGHTA and CDR2 FQGNSA. The CDR3 has 15 residues. Deletions cut 1 base from V and 3 bases from J, with 13 bases between. CDR3 nucleotide sequence: TGTGCCAGCAGCTTAGGGGGTATTAGTATCTACGAGCAGTACTTC. Translation gives CASSLGGISIYEQYF.

The chain uses TRBV7-2 and TRBJ1-2; tentatively, D is TRBD1 (5 bases). This CDR3 is 13 amino acids long. The V end was cut by 5 bases, the J end by 1 base, with 8 bases between. CDR1 and CDR2 (germline): SGHTA, FQGNSA. As DNA, the CDR3 is TGTGCCAGCAGCGTTGACAGTAACTATGGCTACACCTTC. Translation gives CASSVDSNYGYTF.

This sequence joins TRBV7-9 and TRBJ2-3; weak D call: TRBD2 (6 bases). Deletions cut 5 bases from V and 1 base from J, with 16 bases between. The CDR3 extends over 16 amino acids. The germline CDR1 and CDR2 sequences are SEHNR and FQNEAQ (reference sequence). The DNA for the CDR3 is TGTGCCAGCAGCGGAGGGGCTATAGGGGGCACAGATACGCAGTATTTT. Amino acids: CASSGGAIGGTDTQYF.

This chain links TRBV9 with TRBJ1-1; D might be TRBD1 (6 bases). CDR3 size: 15 residues. V lost 0 bases and J lost 1, with 10 bases in between. Germline loops: CDR1 SGDLS, CDR2 YYNGEE. The CDR3 nucleotides are TGTGCCAGCAGCGTAGTAACAGGGCCGAACACTGAAGCTTTCTTT. This sequence encodes CASSVVTGPNTEAFF.

The chain uses TRBV24-1 and TRBJ2-6; D is uncertain. Deletions cut 10 bases from V and 0 bases from J, with 6 bases between. CDR1 is KGHDR and CDR2 is SFDVKD in the germline V gene. There are 13 residues in the CDR3. The CDR3 DNA sequence: TGTGCCACTGGGTTCTCTGGGGCCAACGTCCTGACTTTC. This encodes CATGFSGANVLTF.

This clonotype was seen a handful of times. CDR3 sequence: CASSSYWDRQPQHF. Written as DNA, the CDR3 is TGTGCCAGCAGCTCCTACTGGGACCGACAGCCCCAGCATTTT. The chain is built from TRBV7-8 and TRBJ1-5, with D possibly matching TRBD1 (5 bases). Germline V gene sequence: CDR1 SGHVS, CDR2 FQNEAQ. This CDR3 spans 14 amino acids. The V gene lost 4 bases and the J gene lost 7 bases, with 14 bases spanning the gap.

The V and J genes are TRBV15 and TRBJ1-4, with D uncertain. CDR1 LNHNV and CDR2 YYDKDF come from the germline V gene (reference sequence). V gave up 0 bases and J gave up 14 bases, with 13 bases separating them. This CDR3 is 13 amino acids long. As DNA, the CDR3 is TGTGCCACCAGCAGAGATCTAGGAGGGTACCTGTTTTTT. This gives the protein CATSRDLGGYLFF.

This clonotype was detected only a few times. The chain combines TRBV28 with TRBJ1-6, with 9 positions matching TRBD1. Per germline, CDR1 MDHEN and CDR2 SYDVKM. J lost 10 bases, V lost 5 bases, and 6 bases had no gene match. This CDR3 comprises 14 residues. The CDR3 loop is CASSTGTGKSPLHF. The CDR3 coding sequence is TGTGCCAGCAGTACCGGGACAGGGAAATCACCCCTCCACTTT.